These 21 T cell receptor beta chains share one sample of origin, sequenced in a study of OX40 agonist ivuxolimab in advanced cancers. The data were produced by immunoSEQ multiplex PCR, yet TCRdb's version contains in-frame clones alone and is incomplete. The sample includes about 67,000 clones, approximately 89% of them seen just once. Sequencing was performed on CD4+ or CD8+ T cells sorted from blood, taken in a trial of the OX40 agonist ivuxolimab. These receptors all come from an adult with an advanced solid tumor such as melanoma, head and neck, liver or kidney cancer.

The V gene is TRBV19, the J gene TRBJ2-3; TRBD1 matches at 9 bases. CDR1 and CDR2 (germline): LNHDA, SQIVND (reference sequence). This CDR3 has 15 residues. Trimming took 3 bases from V and 5 from J; bases not matched to a gene: 6. CDR3 sequence: CASSMRDRAGDTQYF. The CDR3 bases are TGTGCCAGTAGTATGCGGGACAGGGCAGGAGATACGCAGTATTTT.

Only a few counts were recorded for this clone. This chain joins TRBV2 and TRBJ1-5; unclear D gene. Trimming removed 1 base from V and 3 bases from J, with 4 bases in between. This CDR3 has 13 amino acids. Germline lookup yields CDR1 SNHLY and CDR2 FYNNEI. The CDR3 DNA reads as TGTGCCAGCAGTGAAGGCAACAATCAGCCCCAGCATTTT. Its translation is CASSEGNNQPQHF.

This chain links TRBV28 with TRBJ1-2, with D possibly matching TRBD1 (6 bases). Germline lookup yields CDR1 MDHEN and CDR2 SYDVKM. The CDR3 totals 14 residues. V lost 5 bases, J lost 6 bases, and 16 bases lay in between. The CDR3 DNA sequence: TGTGCCAGCAGTCTAGACAGGCCTAGGGATGGCTACACCTTC. Encoded protein: CASSLDRPRDGYTF.

V usage is TRBV7-3 and J usage is TRBJ1-1; D call uncertain. From germline, CDR1 is SGHTA and CDR2 FQGTGA. The CDR3 has 14 residues. V was pared by 7 bases and J by 3 bases, with 15 bases between. The CDR3 sequence is CASKAAPQDTEAFF. The CDR3 DNA follows: TGTGCCAGCAAGGCAGCCCCCCAGGACACTGAAGCTTTCTTT. Using reference TRBV7-3 and TRBJ1-1 for the parts outside the CDR3, the full variable domain is GAGVSQTPSNKVTEKGKYVELRCDPISGHTALYWYRQSLGQGPEFLIYFQGTGAADDSGLPNDRFFAVRPEGSVSTLKIQRTERGDSAVYLCASKAAPQDTEAFFGQGTRLTVV.

The rearrangement links TRBV18 to TRBJ2-5; D uncertain. The CDR3 is 12 amino acids. CDR1 is KGHSH, CDR2 LQKENI, per germline. Trimming cost V 4 bases and J 1 base, with 4 bases left between them. The CDR3 DNA reads as TGTGCCAGCTCACGGAGCCAAGAGACCCAGTACTTC. Translated: CASSRSQETQYF. Full variable domain (outside the CDR3, taken from reference TRBV18 and TRBJ2-5): NAGVMQNPRHLVRRRGQEARLRCSPMKGHSHVYWYRQLPEEGLKFMVYLQKENIIDESGMPKERFSAEFPKEGPSILRIQQVVRGDSAAYFCASSRSQETQYFGPGTRLLVL.

The V gene is TRBV2, the J gene TRBJ2-7; 10 bases map to TRBD1. V lost 8 bases to trimming and J lost 3 bases; unmatched junction nucleotides: 4. The CDR3 covers 13 residues. Germline CDR1 reads SNHLY; CDR2 reads FYNNEI. CDR3: CASDWTGGYEQYF. The CDR3 DNA is TGTGCCAGCGACTGGACAGGGGGCTACGAGCAGTACTTC.

The CDR3 region is CAIPPGMNTEAFF. CDR3 coding DNA: TGTGCCATCCCCCCGGGGATGAACACTGAAGCTTTCTTT. The chain joins TRBV6-5 to TRBJ1-1; D unclear. The CDR3 is made up of 13 amino acids. Germline CDR1 MNHEY, CDR2 SVGAGI. V was clipped by 10 bases and J by 0 bases, with 12 bases between them.

The chain recombines TRBV6-4 with TRBJ2-4; 9 nucleotides match TRBD1. This CDR3 contains 15 residues. V lost 4 bases to trimming and J lost 6 bases; unmatched junction nucleotides: 7. From germline, CDR1 is MRHNA and CDR2 SNTAGT. The CDR3 DNA follows: TGTGCCAGCAGTGCCACAGGGGGCGGCGGAAACATTCAGTACTTC. Translating gives CASSATGGGGNIQYF.

The genes are TRBV28 and TRBJ2-2, with 10 positions matching TRBD1. This CDR3 comprises 16 residues. Trimming at V came to 6 bases and at J to 4 bases, leaving 8 bases not matched to a gene. CDR1 MDHEN and CDR2 SYDVKM come from the germline V gene. CDR3 in DNA: TGTGCCAGCAGCCCTTCCCGGGACAGGGGCACCGGGGAGCTGTTTTTT. Protein: CASSPSRDRGTGELFF.

The rearrangement joins TRBV18 to TRBJ2-2; the match to TRBD1 covers 9 bases. The germline V gene has CDR1 KGHSH and CDR2 LQKENI. The CDR3 length is 16 residues. The V and J ends lost 4 bases and 3 bases, in that order; junction bases with no gene match: 6. CDR3 sequence: CASSRPTGGDTGELFF. CDR3 coding DNA: TGTGCCAGCTCACGACCGACAGGGGGGGACACCGGGGAGCTGTTTTTT.

The chain is built from TRBV18 and TRBJ1-1; D gene unclear. This CDR3 comprises 13 residues. V lost 7 bases and J lost 0, with 9 bases in between. The germline gives CDR1 KGHSH, CDR2 LQKENI. CDR3 DNA sequence: TGTGCCAGCTTAACCCTGATGAACACTGAAGCTTTCTTT. This sequence encodes CASLTLMNTEAFF.

In this sample, this clone turned up once. The chain carries TRBV19 and TRBJ2-3; D remains ambiguous. CDR3 length equals 14 residues. Germline V gene data show CDR1 as LNHDA and CDR2 as SQIVND (reference sequence). V was clipped by 0 bases and J by 13 bases, with 17 bases between them. CDR3 coding DNA: TGTGCCAGTAGTATAGATTACAGCGTCAAGAAGGAGTATTTT. Protein product: CASSIDYSVKKEYF.

The chain joins TRBV28 to TRBJ1-1; D is undetermined. Trimming took off 2 bases at V and 11 bases at J, with 18 bases between the two ends. Germline lookup yields CDR1 MDHEN and CDR2 SYDVKM. The CDR3 spans 14 residues. The DNA for the CDR3 is TGTGCCAGCAGTTTAGTTAGGGCCGCTAAAGGGGCTTTCTTT. Its protein product is CASSLVRAAKGAFF. Looking up the rest from reference TRBV28 and TRBJ1-1 gives the full variable domain: DVKVTQSSRYLVKRTGEKVFLECVQDMDHENMFWYRQDPGLGLRLIYFSYDVKMKEKGDIPEGYSVSREKKERFSLILESASTNQTSMYLCASSLVRAAKGAFFGQGTRLTVV.

The chain employs TRBV7-8 and TRBJ2-5, with D uncertain. V lost 0 bases and J lost 5, with 4 bases in between. The CDR3 sequence is 12 residues long. Germline V gives CDR1 SGHVS, CDR2 FQNEAQ. For the CDR3, the DNA is TGTGCCAGCAGCTTAGCGCGGGAGACCCAGTACTTC. Translation gives CASSLARETQYF.

This chain joins TRBV28 and TRBJ2-7; 7 nucleotides align to TRBD1. The V gene's germline CDR1 is MDHEN and CDR2 SYDVKM. V was clipped by 5 bases and J by 0 bases; unmatched bases: 1. The CDR3 is 13 amino acids. The CDR3 loop is CASSRTGSYEQYF. As DNA, the CDR3 is TGTGCCAGCAGTCGGACAGGCTCCTACGAGCAGTACTTC. Combining the CDR3 with reference TRBV28 and TRBJ2-7 gives the whole variable domain DVKVTQSSRYLVKRTGEKVFLECVQDMDHENMFWYRQDPGLGLRLIYFSYDVKMKEKGDIPEGYSVSREKKERFSLILESASTNQTSMYLCASSRTGSYEQYFGPGTRLTVT.

The chain has TRBV11-3 and TRBJ1-2; TRBD1 might be the D (6 bases). CDR1 and CDR2 (germline): SGHNT, YENEEA. CDR3 length equals 16 residues. V lost 7 bases and J 0 bases, leaving 18 bases between the germline ends. The DNA of the CDR3 is TGTGCCAGCACATACAGGGTGTCGGGGGCTAACTATGGCTACACCTTC. Amino acids: CASTYRVSGANYGYTF.

The rearrangement joins TRBV5-5 to TRBJ2-7; 8 positions match TRBD1. The length of the CDR3 is 14 residues. Germline loops: CDR1 SGHKS, CDR2 YYEKEE (reference sequence). Trimming removed 1 base from V and 5 bases from J; junction bases left unmatched: 5. CDR3 residues: CASSLWTGYNEQYF. As DNA, the CDR3 is TGTGCCAGCAGCTTGTGGACAGGGTACAACGAGCAGTACTTC.

This chain links TRBV9 with TRBJ2-7; 7 nucleotides agree with TRBD1. This CDR3 is 15 amino acids long. Germline V CDR1 and CDR2: SGDLS, YYNGEE. The V and J ends lost 2 bases and 1 base, in that order; junction bases with no gene match: 6. The CDR3 loop reads CASSVRTGGSYEQYF. The DNA for the CDR3 is TGTGCCAGCAGCGTCCGGACAGGAGGTTCCTACGAGCAGTACTTC.

V gene TRBV7-9 combines with J gene TRBJ1-1; TRBD1 is a possible D gene (5 bases). Germline assignment: CDR1 SEHNR and CDR2 FQNEAQ (reference sequence). There are 15 residues in the CDR3. Trimming removed 5 bases from V and 5 bases from J, with 18 bases in between. Written as DNA, the CDR3 is TGTGCCAGCAGCCCCAGGGTAGGTTGGGGAACTGAAGCTTTCTTT. Translating it yields CASSPRVGWGTEAFF.

This clone was seen just once. J is TRBJ2-7 and V is TRBV30; D remains ambiguous. The CDR3 length is 13 residues. Germline CDR1 GTSNPN, CDR2 SVGIG (reference sequence). V was cut by 0 bases and J by 3 bases, with 9 bases left in between. The chain's CDR3 is CAWSVGIRYEQYF. The CDR3 DNA is TGTGCCTGGAGTGTAGGGATCCGCTACGAGCAGTACTTC.

V and J are TRBV6-5 and TRBJ2-1; D gene ambiguous. Per the germline V gene, CDR1 is MNHEY and CDR2 is SVGAGI. Between the trimmed V and J ends, which lost 8 bases and 2 bases, there was a span of 13 bases. The CDR3 runs to 14 residues. The CDR3 coding sequence is TGTGCCAGCGGCAGACTGGGGACCTACAATGAGCAGTTCTTC. Translated, it gives CASGRLGTYNEQFF.